These 17 T cell receptor beta chains originate from one sample sequenced in a study of cytomegalovirus exposure and HLA in healthy donors. Researchers ran the PCR with 60 Vbeta and 13 Jbeta primers. The method was immunoSEQ multiplex PCR; TCRdb's version includes in-frame clones alone and lacks a portion of them. The sample includes approximately 80,000 clones. Input material: PBMCs. The receptors were sampled from a woman aged 25 to 39 in good health and CMV-seronegative.

The chain uses TRBV5-1 and TRBJ1-1; D is uncertain. Trimming took off 4 bases at V and 0 bases at J, with 16 bases between the two ends. The V gene's germline CDR1 is SGHRS and CDR2 YFSETQ. The CDR3 length is 16 residues. The CDR3 DNA reads as TGCGCCAGCAGCCTAAAATTCGAGGGATTGAACACTGAAGCTTTCTTT. Translation gives CASSLKFEGLNTEAFF.

The rearrangement links TRBV4-1 to TRBJ2-7; weak D call: TRBD2 (5 bases). The V gene lost 0 bases and the J gene lost 3 bases, with 12 bases spanning the gap. The CDR3 runs to 15 residues. Germline loops: CDR1 MGHRA, CDR2 YSYEKL. The CDR3 loop is CASSQERLPGYEQYF. The CDR3 nucleotides are TGCGCCAGCAGCCAAGAACGACTACCTGGCTACGAGCAGTACTTC.

The J gene is TRBJ2-3, the V gene TRBV7-2, with 8 bases matching TRBD2. This CDR3 comprises 15 residues. With 2 bases clipped from V and 4 bases from J, the junction kept 5 bases outside the gene matches. The germline gives CDR1 SGHTA, CDR2 FQGNSA. For the CDR3, the DNA is TGTGCCAGCAGCTTATCAGCGGGGGTTGCAGATACGCAGTATTTT. It translates to CASSLSAGVADTQYF.

This chain links TRBV4-2 with TRBJ2-3; 8 bases are a match to TRBD2. This CDR3 contains 14 residues. Germline CDR1 and CDR2: LGHNA and YNFKEQ. Trimming cost V 4 bases and J 6 bases; bases outside gene matches: 6. CDR3 in amino acids: CASSRLVAGDTQYF. The CDR3 DNA follows: TGTGCCAGCAGCCGCCTCGTAGCGGGGGATACGCAGTATTTT.

The V and J genes are TRBV7-9 and TRBJ2-5; 7 bases map to TRBD2. This CDR3 contains 15 residues. The trim removed 1 base at V and 3 bases at J, leaving 5 bases unmatched. Per germline, CDR1 SEHNR and CDR2 FQNEAQ (reference sequence). CDR3 residues: CASSLGGGLKETQYF. CDR3 coding DNA: TGTGCCAGCAGCTTAGGTGGGGGACTAAAAGAGACCCAGTACTTC.

The V gene is TRBV5-4, the J gene TRBJ2-5, with TRBD2 identical over 9 bases. V gave up 0 bases and J gave up 2 bases; unmatched junction bases: 2. CDR1 and CDR2 (germline): SGHNT, YYREEE (reference sequence). This CDR3 has 15 amino acids. CDR3: CASSLGSGGQETQYF. The CDR3 region has the DNA TGTGCCAGCAGCTTGGGTAGCGGGGGACAAGAGACCCAGTACTTC.

The chain has TRBV5-1 and TRBJ2-3; D gene unclear. Trimming left V 0 bases short and J 5 bases short, with 10 bases between. Germline V lookup: CDR1 SGHRS, CDR2 YFSETQ. The CDR3 has 14 residues. The DNA of the CDR3 is TGCGCCAGCAGCTTGGGCCAGTCGGGAGATACGCAGTATTTT. Translating gives CASSLGQSGDTQYF.

The chain carries TRBV6-1 and TRBJ2-1; 10 nucleotides agree with TRBD2. The junction had 8 bases not matched to a gene; V was cut back by 6 bases and J by 6 bases. Germline V CDR1 and CDR2: MNHNS, SASEGT. The CDR3 sequence is 15 residues long. CDR3 in DNA: TGTGCCAGCAGGACCACTAGCGGGATCGGCAATGAGCAGTTCTTC. This encodes CASRTTSGIGNEQFF.

The V and J genes are TRBV18 and TRBJ1-1; D uncertain. The CDR3 loop spans 18 amino acids. Germline CDR1 KGHSH, CDR2 LQKENI. The ends were cut back, 3 bases at V and 4 bases at J, with 24 bases in the middle. The CDR3 nucleotides are TGTGCCAGCTCACCCGAGCCGAACAACCCGGGAAGGGTCACTGAAGCTTTCTTT. Its translation is CASSPEPNNPGRVTEAFF.

The V and J genes are TRBV19 and TRBJ1-6; unclear D gene. Per germline, CDR1 LNHDA and CDR2 SQIVND (reference sequence). V lost 0 bases to trimming and J lost 5 bases, with 5 bases between them. The CDR3 is 14 amino acids. The CDR3 is CASSIDGHNSPLHF. The CDR3 bases are TGTGCCAGTAGTATAGATGGGCATAATTCACCCCTCCACTTT.

The chain links TRBV15 to TRBJ2-7, with 8 bases matching TRBD1. There are 14 residues in the CDR3. J lost 0 bases, V lost 4 bases, and 2 bases had no gene match. In germline, CDR1 is LNHNV, CDR2 YYDKDF (reference sequence). CDR3 amino acids: CATSKDRVSYEQYF. CDR3 nucleotide sequence: TGTGCCACCAGCAAGGACAGGGTCTCCTACGAGCAGTACTTC.

The rearrangement uses TRBV7-9 and TRBJ1-2; 7 bases are shared with TRBD1. The CDR3 has 14 residues. The V and J ends lost 5 bases and 6 bases, in that order; junction bases with no gene match: 9. Germline values: CDR1 SEHNR, CDR2 FQNEAQ (reference sequence). CDR3 loop: CASSLDRVVDGYTF. For the CDR3, the DNA is TGTGCCAGCAGCCTCGACAGGGTAGTGGATGGCTACACCTTC.

V is TRBV30 and J is TRBJ1-2; D possibly corresponds to TRBD1 (6 bases). Trimming cost V 2 bases and J 2 bases, with 15 bases left between them. The length of the CDR3 is 15 residues. Germline V gene lookup returns CDR1 GTSNPN and CDR2 SVGIG (reference sequence). CDR3 nucleotides: TGTGCCTGGAGTAAACCCCTACAGGGAAACTATGGCTACACCTTC. Protein product: CAWSKPLQGNYGYTF.

The rearrangement joins TRBV19 to TRBJ1-5, with D unresolved. This CDR3 has 13 amino acids. CDR1 is LNHDA, CDR2 SQIVND, per germline (reference sequence). V lost 6 bases, J lost 6 bases, and 12 bases lay in between. This chain's CDR3 is CASSYGVPQPQHF. The CDR3 DNA is TGTGCCAGTAGCTATGGAGTACCTCAGCCCCAGCATTTT.

This chain uses TRBV18 with TRBJ2-7, with 11 positions matching TRBD1. Germline CDR1 reads KGHSH; CDR2 reads LQKENI. This CDR3 contains 14 residues. J was trimmed by 4 bases and V by 5 bases; bases with no gene match: 4. The CDR3 DNA is TGTGCCAGCTCAATCGGACAGGGGGCTTACGAGCAGTACTTC. Translation: CASSIGQGAYEQYF. The variable domain in full, completed from reference TRBV18 and TRBJ2-7, reads NAGVMQNPRHLVRRRGQEARLRCSPMKGHSHVYWYRQLPEEGLKFMVYLQKENIIDESGMPKERFSAEFPKEGPSILRIQQVVRGDSAAYFCASSIGQGAYEQYFGPGTRLTVT.

This chain connects TRBV6-5 to TRBJ1-1, with 8 bases identical to TRBD1. In germline, CDR1 is MNHEY, CDR2 SVGAGI. The CDR3 has 14 amino acids. The junction had 14 bases not matched to a gene; V was cut back by 5 bases and J by 12 bases. The CDR3 spells CASSHRGYPQTSFF. CDR3 in DNA: TGTGCCAGCAGTCACAGGGGGTATCCCCAAACATCTTTCTTT.

This chain joins TRBV15 and TRBJ2-1; 12 positions agree with TRBD2. The germline gives CDR1 LNHNV, CDR2 YYDKDF (reference sequence). V was clipped by 5 bases and J by 4 bases; unmatched bases: 3. This CDR3 region has 15 residues. CDR3 residues: CATSPTSGSYNEQFF. The CDR3 DNA reads as TGTGCCACCAGCCCGACTAGCGGGAGTTACAATGAGCAGTTCTTC.